What follows describes a single TCR beta chain. Germline trimming cut 4 bases from V and 7 bases from J; bases unmatched to any gene: 6. The CDR3 covers 14 residues. Germline CDR1 is SGHAT and CDR2 is FQNNGV. This sample was included in a study of blood T cell repertoires in COVID-19. Study background: Italy, Spain and the United States were the sources of the convalescent and acute COVID-19 samples.

Using immunoSEQ multiplex PCR, the repertoire was profiled, and TCRdb retains in-frame clones only, with some absent. The repertoire consists of tens of thousands of clones, with 80% to 90% occurring once and the leading ten covering around 5%. The receptor comes from a man in his 60s with active COVID-19. The chain recombines TRBV11-2 with TRBJ1-3; 8 nucleotides match TRBD1. The sequenced sample was peripheral blood. The CDR3, as DNA: TGTGCCAGCAGCTCAACCAGGGGGCGGAACACCATATATTTT. Its translation: CASSSTRGRNTIYF.